Here is one T cell receptor beta chain with its context. Its antigen remains unknown. This sample was included in a study of CD4 T cells in relation to SARS-CoV-2 and coronaviruses. Produced via immunoSEQ multiplex PCR; TCRdb's table is partial and in-frame only. In the table there are 15,000 to 20,000 clones, around three quarters of which are singletons. Before the COVID-19 pandemic, during about 2011-2019, CD4+ T cells were taken from unexposed donors. The cells were cultured for approximately 10 days before CD4+ T cells were isolated. V was clipped by 1 base and J by 6 bases, with 13 bases between them. CDR1 is SGHDN and CDR2 is FVKESK in the germline V gene. This CDR3 is 14 amino acids long.

Sequencing was done on a sample of CD4+ T cells from PBMCs, cultured in vitro. This rearrangement joins TRBV14 to TRBJ2-7; D could derive from TRBD1 or TRBD2 (5 bases each). The receptor comes from a human donor in good health. CDR3 bases: TGTGCCAGCAGCCAAGTGGGGGAGAGAGGCGAGCAGTACTTC. Protein product: CASSQVGERGEQYF.